The next 24 T cell receptor beta chains were all read from a single sample in a study of blood T cell repertoires in COVID-19. Repertoires were generated with immunoSEQ multiplex PCR, while TCRdb's copy carries only in-frame clones and drops some. The profile shows about 250,000 clones, around 90% of them singletons. Material for sequencing was peripheral blood. Every receptor here comes from an elderly man with acute or convalescent COVID-19.

V is TRBV7-2 and J is TRBJ2-4; 12 bases map to TRBD1. Unmatched junction bases numbered 6, after V lost 4 bases and J lost 8 bases. The CDR3 spans 15 residues. Germline-derived CDR1 and CDR2 are SGHTA and FQGNSA. The CDR3 DNA is TGTGCCAGCAGCTACCGGGACAGGGGGCTTGACATTCAGTACTTC. Its protein is CASSYRDRGLDIQYF.

The rearrangement joins TRBV5-1 to TRBJ1-1; the D gene is possibly TRBD1 (5 bases). V shed 1 base and J shed 1 base, with 8 bases lying between them. This CDR3 has 14 residues. Germline assignment: CDR1 SGHRS and CDR2 YFSETQ. The CDR3 sequence is CASSLRQQNTEAFF. For the CDR3, the DNA is TGCGCCAGCAGCTTGAGACAGCAGAACACTGAAGCTTTCTTT.

The chain recombines TRBV7-9 with TRBJ2-3, with TRBD2 matching over 14 bases. The ends lost 4 bases at V and 1 base at J; junction bases unmatched: 1. Germline CDR1 reads SEHNR; CDR2 reads FQNEAQ (reference sequence). This CDR3 is built from 16 residues. CDR3 loop: CASSWGLAGGTDTQYF. CDR3 bases: TGTGCCAGCAGCTGGGGACTAGCGGGAGGCACAGATACGCAGTATTTT.

In its sample, this clone was seen once. V usage is TRBV6-2 or TRBV6-3 and J usage is TRBJ2-7; 7 bases fit TRBD1. Germline V gene sequence: CDR1 MNHEY, CDR2 SVGEGT. Trimming removed 5 bases from V and 1 base from J; junction bases left unmatched: 11. This CDR3 spans 16 amino acids. The CDR3 loop is CASSRGPGGPSYEQYF. CDR3 DNA: TGTGCCAGCAGTAGAGGCCCAGGGGGTCCTTCCTACGAGCAGTACTTC.

This sequence joins TRBV6-1 and TRBJ1-5; D unclear. With 2 bases removed from V and 0 bases from J, the gap between germline ends came to 14 bases. Germline V gene sequence: CDR1 MNHNS, CDR2 SASEGT. This CDR3 is 17 amino acids long. Here the CDR3 DNA reads TGTGCCAGCAGTGAATTTTTCTCTGAGTATAGCAATCAGCCCCAGCATTTT. Protein product: CASSEFFSEYSNQPQHF.

The CDR3 DNA follows: TGTGCCAGTAGTACTCTAGCGGGAGGGCCGTTTGACGAGCAGTACTTC. Amino acids: CASSTLAGGPFDEQYF. The chain has TRBV19 and TRBJ2-7; 12 nucleotides match TRBD2. In germline, CDR1 is LNHDA, CDR2 SQIVND (reference sequence). This CDR3 comprises 16 residues. Trimming at V came to 4 bases and at J to 5 bases, leaving 9 bases not matched to a gene.

J is TRBJ2-1 and V is TRBV3-1 (or the pseudogene TRBV3-2), with D uncertain. The CDR3 sequence is 13 residues long. Germline assignment: CDR1 LGHDT and CDR2 YNNKEL (reference sequence). The V and J ends lost 4 bases and 6 bases respectively, with 10 bases between them. CDR3 DNA sequence: TGTGCCAGCAGCCCTAGAATCACCAATGAGCAGTTCTTC. Encoded protein: CASSPRITNEQFF.

The chain joins TRBV4-1 to TRBJ1-1, with TRBD1 matching over 10 bases. J was trimmed by 5 bases and V by 1 base; bases with no gene match: 4. This CDR3 comprises 15 residues. Germline lookup yields CDR1 MGHRA and CDR2 YSYEKL. The CDR3 nucleotides are TGCGCCAGCAGCCAAGCAGGGACAGGGGATACTGAAGCTTTCTTT. Its translation: CASSQAGTGDTEAFF.

The CDR3 nucleotides are TGTGCCAGCAGGGGACAGGTTCTAGCTAACTATGGCTACACCTTC. Protein sequence: CASRGQVLANYGYTF. The chain uses TRBV2 and TRBJ1-2, with 8 bases lining up with TRBD1. The CDR3 is 15 amino acids. The V gene's germline CDR1 is SNHLY and CDR2 FYNNEI. V lost 6 bases and J lost 0; bases outside the gene matches: 6.

This chain connects TRBV7-7 to TRBJ2-3, with D perhaps TRBD1 (5 bases). The germline CDR1 and CDR2 sequences are SSHAT and FNYEAQ (reference sequence). The length of the CDR3 is 18 residues. V was clipped by 3 bases and J by 0 bases, with 19 bases between them. The CDR3 region has the DNA TGTGCCAGCAGCTTCGAACCTCCGGACATCTATAGCACAGATACGCAGTATTTT. It is translated as CASSFEPPDIYSTDTQYF. Together with reference TRBV7-7 and TRBJ2-3, the CDR3 gives the full variable domain: GAGVSQSPRYKVTKRGQDVTLRCDPISSHATLYWYQQALGQGPEFLTYFNYEAQPDKSGLPSDRFSAERPEGSISTLTIQRTEQRDSAMYRCASSFEPPDIYSTDTQYFGPGTRLTVL.

The CDR3 region has the DNA TGTGCCAGCCGCGACAGACAGAATCAGCCCCAGCATTTT. This sequence encodes CASRDRQNQPQHF. The chain uses TRBV19 and TRBJ1-5, with a tentative D call TRBD1 (5 bases). CDR1 is LNHDA, CDR2 SQIVND, per germline (reference sequence). The CDR3 spans 13 residues. The V end was cut by 9 bases, the J end by 4 bases, with 13 bases between.

Turning to this clone: The sample contains more than one DNA sequence encoding this CDR3. The V and J genes are TRBV2 and TRBJ1-5; D is unclear. CDR3 length: 14 residues. The germline V gene encodes CDR1 SNHLY and CDR2 FYNNEI. Trimming took 4 bases from V and 0 from J, leaving 7 bases between them. Here the CDR3 reads CASSGSYSNQPQHF. The CDR3 DNA follows: TGTGCCAGCAGTGGGAGCTATAGCAATCAGCCCCAGCATTTT.

The genes are TRBV7-8 and TRBJ1-2; D is possibly TRBD1 (6 bases). Germline CDR1 is SGHVS and CDR2 is FQNEAQ. The CDR3 spans 13 residues. V lost 4 bases, J lost 7 bases, and 13 bases lay in between. For the CDR3, the DNA is TGTGCCAGCAGCTGGACAGCCCTGGGTGGCTACACCTTC. Encoded protein: CASSWTALGGYTF.

This clone appeared a single time. The rearrangement uses TRBV6-4 and TRBJ2-3; perhaps TRBD2 as D (6 bases). The length of the CDR3 is 16 residues. CDR1 MRHNA and CDR2 SNTAGT come from the germline V gene. The ends were cut back, 0 bases at V and 1 base at J, with 11 bases in the middle. CDR3 residues: CASSDSRTGGTDTQYF. For the CDR3, the DNA is TGTGCCAGCAGTGACTCGCGGACGGGGGGCACAGATACGCAGTATTTT.

The chain combines TRBV21-1 with TRBJ2-7; the table's D call TRBD2 went unverified against the DNA. TRBV21-1 is labeled a pseudogene. The CDR3 extends over 11 amino acids. CDR3 sequence reads: CASSLPYEQYF. The CDR3 DNA is TGTGCCAGCAGCCTACCCTACGAGCAGTACTTC.

The chain recombines TRBV14 with TRBJ1-3; D unclear. Germline lookup yields CDR1 SGHDN and CDR2 FVKESK. The CDR3 is made up of 14 amino acids. Trimming stripped 1 base from V and 1 base from J, with 5 bases between. The CDR3 is CASSQALSGNTIYF. In DNA, the CDR3 is TGTGCCAGCAGCCAAGCCTTATCTGGAAACACCATATATTTT.

V usage is TRBV3-1 (or the pseudogene TRBV3-2) and J usage is TRBJ2-5; the D gene is possibly TRBD1 (6 bases). Trimming cost V 4 bases and J 0 bases, with 18 bases left between them. Germline V lookup: CDR1 LGHDT, CDR2 YNNKEL (reference sequence). The CDR3 is made up of 17 amino acids. The CDR3 nucleotides are TGTGCCAGCAGCCCTCAACAGGGTGGGGTATACCAAGAGACCCAGTACTTC. Amino acids: CASSPQQGGVYQETQYF.

The chain joins TRBV5-1 to TRBJ2-5, with D possibly being TRBD1 (5 bases). The V gene lost 0 bases and the J gene lost 0 bases, with 12 bases spanning the gap. Germline CDR1 reads SGHRS; CDR2 reads YFSETQ. This CDR3 is built from 16 residues. The chain's CDR3 is CASSLAHPGNQETQYF. In DNA form, the CDR3 reads TGCGCCAGCAGCTTGGCCCACCCAGGGAACCAAGAGACCCAGTACTTC.

The CDR3 here is CASSLSGTGGGEAFF. As DNA, the CDR3 is TGTGCCAGCAGTTTATCCGGGACAGGGGGGGGTGAAGCTTTCTTT. This chain connects TRBV28 to TRBJ1-1, with 11 bases identical to TRBD1. The CDR3 is 15 residues long. V shed 1 base, J shed 7 bases, and the junction held 5 bases outside the gene matches. Germline lookup yields CDR1 MDHEN and CDR2 SYDVKM.

The chain uses TRBV7-3 and TRBJ2-7, with no clear D. Germline CDR1 is SGHTA and CDR2 is FQGTGA. V lost 1 base and J 2 bases, leaving 12 bases between the germline ends. This CDR3 region has 15 residues. The CDR3 reads CASSLMAADPYEQYF. The CDR3 DNA follows: TGTGCCAGCAGCTTAATGGCGGCAGACCCCTACGAGCAGTACTTC.

The chain employs TRBV10-1 and TRBJ2-6; TRBD1 matches 8 bases. In germline, CDR1 is WNHNN, CDR2 SYGVQD (reference sequence). V lost 10 bases, J lost 0 bases, and 11 bases stayed unmatched. This CDR3 is 17 amino acids long. The CDR3 nucleotides read TGCGCCATGTCATCCAGGACAGGGTTCTCTGGGGCCAACGTCCTGACTTTC. Translating gives CAMSSRTGFSGANVLTF.

The DNA for the CDR3 is TGTGCCAGCAGCCAAGCGGGGACTAGCGTAGAGACCCAGTACTTC. Translated, it gives CASSQAGTSVETQYF. The V call is TRBV3-1 (or the pseudogene TRBV3-2), the J call TRBJ2-5, with 10 bases that match TRBD2. Trimming at V came to 1 base and at J to 4 bases, leaving 3 bases not matched to a gene. CDR3 length: 15 residues. CDR1 and CDR2 from the germline V gene are LGHDT and YNNKEL (reference sequence).

V usage is TRBV2 and J usage is TRBJ2-7, with a weak D call TRBD2 (5 bases). V lost 4 bases and J 0 bases, leaving 13 bases between the germline ends. The CDR3 covers 15 residues. Germline CDR1 SNHLY, CDR2 FYNNEI. This CDR3 is CASSGRGSGSYEQYF. CDR3 sequence (DNA): TGTGCCAGCAGTGGGAGAGGGTCGGGCTCCTACGAGCAGTACTTC.

The rearrangement uses TRBV28 and TRBJ1-2; D is possibly TRBD1 (5 bases). Trimming cost V 6 bases and J 7 bases, with 18 bases left between them. The CDR3 covers 14 residues. CDR1 is MDHEN, CDR2 SYDVKM, per germline. CDR3 bases: TGTGCCAGCAGCGTGATCGGGGGGGGTCTTGGCTACACCTTC. Encoded protein: CASSVIGGGLGYTF.